Below are 18 T cell receptor beta chains sequenced from a single sample in a study of cytomegalovirus exposure and HLA in healthy donors. The study ran its PCR with 60 Vbeta and 13 Jbeta primers. Some clones are missing from TCRdb's copy, which holds only in-frame ones; the method was immunoSEQ multiplex PCR. Among 170,000 or so clones listed, roughly four fifths were seen once. What was sequenced was PBMCs. These receptors came from a woman in her thirties or forties in good health and CMV-seronegative.

The chain has TRBV4-1 and TRBJ1-1, with TRBD1 as a possible D gene (5 bases). CDR3 length equals 14 residues. CDR1 is MGHRA, CDR2 YSYEKL, per germline. Trimming removed 8 bases at V and 0 bases at J, with 13 bases between. The DNA of the CDR3 is TGCGCCAGCGGTAGGGGCGAATTGAACACTGAAGCTTTCTTT. Its translation is CASGRGELNTEAFF.

The chain is built from TRBV4-1 and TRBJ1-2; tentative D call: TRBD1 (5 bases). This CDR3 contains 13 residues. Germline V gene data show CDR1 as MGHRA and CDR2 as YSYEKL. The V gene lost 2 bases and the J gene lost 8 bases, with 12 bases spanning the gap. For the CDR3, the DNA is TGCGCCAGCAGCCAAATGGCAGGGTACGGCTACACCTTC. The encoded protein is CASSQMAGYGYTF.

Only a few counts were recorded for this clone. The chain combines TRBV14 with TRBJ1-2, with D tentatively TRBD1 (6 bases). CDR3 length: 14 residues. The germline gives CDR1 SGHDN, CDR2 FVKESK. V was trimmed by 1 base and J by 6 bases, leaving 12 bases between them. CDR3 region: CASSQGQGRDGYTF. CDR3 DNA: TGTGCCAGCAGCCAAGGGCAGGGGAGGGATGGCTACACCTTC.

The CDR3 spells CASSRTGYSNQPQHF. The CDR3 nucleotides read TGTGCCAGCAGCCGGACAGGGTATAGCAATCAGCCCCAGCATTTT. The rearrangement links TRBV5-6 to TRBJ1-5, with TRBD1 matching 8 bases. Per the germline V gene, CDR1 is SGHDT and CDR2 is YYEEEE. The V gene end was trimmed by 4 bases and the J gene end by 0 bases; junction bases not matched to a gene: 3. This CDR3 region has 15 residues.

V is TRBV4-2 and J is TRBJ1-5, with D perhaps matching TRBD1 (6 bases). Germline loops: CDR1 LGHNA, CDR2 YNFKEQ. CDR3 length equals 17 residues. The germline V and J ends were trimmed by 0 bases and 7 bases, with 19 bases remaining between them. The CDR3 sequence is CASSQEGLGGRAQPQHF. Written as DNA, the CDR3 is TGTGCCAGCAGCCAAGAGGGGTTGGGGGGGCGAGCGCAGCCCCAGCATTTT.

The chain combines TRBV20-1 with TRBJ2-7; D may be TRBD1 (6 bases). V dropped 6 bases and J dropped 3 bases, with 9 bases sitting between them. Germline V gene sequence: CDR1 DFQATT, CDR2 SNEGSKA (reference sequence). The CDR3 has 11 amino acids. In DNA, the CDR3 is TGCAGTGCGGTCAGGGGCTACGAGCAGTACTTC. This translates into CSAVRGYEQYF.

This sequence joins TRBV11-2 and TRBJ1-2; 7 bases match TRBD1. CDR1 and CDR2 (germline): SGHAT, FQNNGV. There are 14 residues in the CDR3. After removal of 5 bases from V and 4 bases from J, the junction contained 7 bases not matched to a gene. The CDR3 is CASSAGQALYGYTF. The CDR3 DNA reads TGTGCCAGCAGCGCAGGACAGGCTCTCTATGGCTACACCTTC.

The chain carries TRBV7-9 and TRBJ1-6; the D gene is possibly TRBD1 (6 bases). Trimming took off 5 bases at V and 9 bases at J, with 11 bases between the two ends. Germline-derived CDR1 and CDR2 are SEHNR and FQNEAQ (reference sequence). The CDR3 runs 13 residues. The CDR3 nucleotides are TGTGCCAGCAGCAACCCACAGGGTTCACCCCTCCACTTT. The encoded protein is CASSNPQGSPLHF.

This clone was seen just once. The V call is TRBV5-1, the J call TRBJ2-7; 9 nucleotides align to TRBD1. J was trimmed by 2 bases and V by 0 bases; bases with no gene match: 6. Germline V gives CDR1 SGHRS, CDR2 YFSETQ. This CDR3 has 16 residues. Here the CDR3 DNA reads TGCGCCAGCAGCTTGGGAGGGACAGGGTCACCCTACGAGCAGTACTTC. Amino acid sequence: CASSLGGTGSPYEQYF.

V gene TRBV28 combines with J gene TRBJ1-5; 9 bases line up with TRBD1. CDR1 and CDR2 (germline): MDHEN, SYDVKM. The CDR3 is 20 amino acids. Germline trimming cut 6 bases from V and 6 bases from J; bases unmatched to any gene: 24. For the CDR3, the DNA is TGTGCCAGCAGCAGACTTGTAAACAGGGGGCGGCCGAAAGACCGTCAGCCCCAGCATTTT. It is translated as CASSRLVNRGRPKDRQPQHF.

The chain uses TRBV28 and TRBJ1-4, with 12 positions matching TRBD1. The germline V gene has CDR1 MDHEN and CDR2 SYDVKM. Losses at the gene ends were 4 bases for V and 8 bases for J; bases not matched to a gene: 8. CDR3 length: 16 residues. The CDR3 nucleotides are TGTGCCAGCAGTTGGGACAGGGGGCCTCCGGAGGAAAAACTGTTTTTT. This sequence encodes CASSWDRGPPEEKLFF.

The chain couples TRBV10-1 to TRBJ2-7; 7 nucleotides line up with TRBD2. Trimming at V came to 6 bases and at J to 2 bases, leaving 10 bases not matched to a gene. CDR3 length equals 15 residues. The V gene's germline CDR1 is WNHNN and CDR2 SYGVQD (reference sequence). The CDR3 loop reads CASRTIGGSPYEQYF. The CDR3 DNA sequence: TGCGCCAGCAGGACCATCGGGGGGTCACCCTACGAGCAGTACTTC.

V usage is TRBV2 and J usage is TRBJ2-7; 9 bases are a match to TRBD1. The CDR3 length is 14 residues. Germline CDR1 and CDR2: SNHLY and FYNNEI. The junction had 10 bases not matched to a gene; V was cut back by 7 bases and J by 6 bases. The CDR3 protein is CASTPDRGPSEQYF. The CDR3 region has the DNA TGTGCCAGCACTCCGGACAGGGGTCCCTCCGAGCAGTACTTC.

This chain connects TRBV5-1 to TRBJ1-1, with D maybe TRBD1 (6 bases). Between the trimmed V and J ends, which lost 0 bases and 0 bases, there was a span of 12 bases. Germline CDR1 reads SGHRS; CDR2 reads YFSETQ. The CDR3 runs to 16 residues. The CDR3 spells CASSLERGGVNTEAFF. The CDR3 DNA is TGCGCCAGCAGCTTGGAAAGGGGGGGGGTGAACACTGAAGCTTTCTTT.

The genes are TRBV7-3 and TRBJ2-5; 7 bases agree with TRBD2. CDR1 is SGHTA, CDR2 FQGTGA, per germline. V was pared by 0 bases and J by 3 bases, with 1 base of the junction left unmatched. The CDR3 is 14 residues long. For the CDR3, the DNA is TGTGCCAGCAGCTTAACCGGGACTAAAGAGACCCAGTACTTC. Amino acid sequence: CASSLTGTKETQYF.

The V gene is TRBV6-5, the J gene TRBJ1-1; 7 bases fit TRBD1. The CDR3 extends over 15 amino acids. V shed 0 bases, J shed 6 bases, and the junction held 7 bases outside the gene matches. The germline V gene encodes CDR1 MNHEY and CDR2 SVGAGI. CDR3 nucleotide sequence: TGTGCCAGCAGTTACTCAGGGGACAGCCCCTCTGAAGCTTTCTTT. Protein: CASSYSGDSPSEAFF.

This chain links TRBV21-1 with TRBJ1-2; the table's D call, TRBD1, was not checked against the DNA. TRBV21-1 is designated a pseudogene. There are 13 residues in the CDR3. The CDR3 is CASSDLQGDGYTF. The CDR3 DNA is TGTGCCAGCAGCGATCTACAGGGAGATGGCTACACCTTC.

The chain's CDR3 is CASRSIADGGRSPLHF. The CDR3 DNA reads TGCGCCAGCAGATCGATAGCCGACGGAGGCCGTTCACCCCTCCACTTT. V and J are TRBV5-1 and TRBJ1-6; D gene unclear. The CDR3 has 16 residues. The germline V and J ends were trimmed by 5 bases and 9 bases, with 21 bases remaining between them. Germline-derived CDR1 and CDR2 are SGHRS and YFSETQ.